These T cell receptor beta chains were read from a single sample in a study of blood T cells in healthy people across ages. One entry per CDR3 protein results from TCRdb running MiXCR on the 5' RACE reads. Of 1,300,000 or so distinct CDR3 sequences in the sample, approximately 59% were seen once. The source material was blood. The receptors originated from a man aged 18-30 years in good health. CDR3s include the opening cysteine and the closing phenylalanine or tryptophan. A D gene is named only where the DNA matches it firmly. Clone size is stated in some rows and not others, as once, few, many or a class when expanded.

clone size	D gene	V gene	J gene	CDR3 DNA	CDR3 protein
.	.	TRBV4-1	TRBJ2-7	TGCGCCAGCAGCCAAGATGCTCCAGCAACCTACGAGCAGTACTTC	CASSQDAPATYEQYF
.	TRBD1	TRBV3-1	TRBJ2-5	TGTGCCACCCAGAAGCAACAGGGGGCCCAAGAGACCCAGTACTTC	CATQKQQGAQETQYF
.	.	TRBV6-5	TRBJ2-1	TGTGCCAGCACCGCTGGGGCTACAGCCTTGGAAGCGCAGTTCTTC	CASTAGATALEAQFF
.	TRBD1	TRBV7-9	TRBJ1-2	TGTGCCAGCAGTCTTCAGGGGGCGCCGGTCTATGGCTACACCTTC	CASSLQGAPVYGYTF
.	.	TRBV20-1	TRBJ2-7	TGCAGTGCCTCACCCCTAGCTTGCGAGCAGTACTTC	CSASPLACEQYF
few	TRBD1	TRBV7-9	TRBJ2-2	TGTGCCAGCAGCGACGGACAGGGAGTGGTAGCCGGGGAGCTGTTTTTT	CASSDGQGVVAGELFF
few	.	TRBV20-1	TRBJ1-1	TGCAGTGCGCGGCTTCCTGGTGGGGAGAACACTGAAGCTTTCTTT	CSARLPGGENTEAFF
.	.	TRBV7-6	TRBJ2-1	TGTGCCAGCAGTTGGAGGAGGGGGCAGGGGGGGAATGAGCAGTTCTTC	CASSWRRGQGGNEQFF
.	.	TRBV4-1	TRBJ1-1	TGCGCCAGCAGCCAAGATCGTGTTTCCCTAGGCAGCCAGAACACTGAAGCTTTCTTT	CASSQDRVSLGSQNTEAFF
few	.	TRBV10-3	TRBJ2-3	TGTGCCATCAGTGGGTCGAAACAGGGTACCAGCACAGATACGCAGTATTTT	CAISGSKQGTSTDTQYF
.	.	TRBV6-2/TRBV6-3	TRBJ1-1	TGTGCCAGCAGAGGACGGACTTTGGTGAACACTGAAGCTTTCTTT	CASRGRTLVNTEAFF
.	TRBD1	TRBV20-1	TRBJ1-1	TGCAGTGCTGCCGGCACAGGGGGGATGAACACTGAAGCTTTCTTT	CSAAGTGGMNTEAFF
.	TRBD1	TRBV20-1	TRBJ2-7	TGCAGTGTATGGGACAGGGAGTACGAGCAGTACTTC	CSVWDREYEQYF
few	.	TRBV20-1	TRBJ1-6	TGCAGTGCTAGAAATGGCCCCTCACCCCTCCACTTT	CSARNGPSPLHF
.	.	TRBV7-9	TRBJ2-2	TGTGCCAGCAGCTTAGGAGGAGGTAGCGTGCCCGAACACGGCGGGGAGCTGTTTTTT	CASSLGGGSVPEHGGELFF
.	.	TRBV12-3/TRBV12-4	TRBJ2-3	TGTGCCAGCAGTTTTCGTTACGAAGATACGCAGTATTTT	CASSFRYEDTQYF
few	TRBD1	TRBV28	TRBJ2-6	TGTGCCAGCAGTGTCACAGGGGCTGGGGCCAACGTCCTGACTTTC	CASSVTGAGANVLTF
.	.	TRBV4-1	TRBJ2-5	TGCGCCAGCAGCCAAGTATTGACGGGGGCATACGAAGAGACCCAGTACTTC	CASSQVLTGAYEETQYF
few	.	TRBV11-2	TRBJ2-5	TGTGCCAGCAGCTTAGAACGGGGGCCCGGGACCCAGTACTTC	CASSLERGPGTQYF
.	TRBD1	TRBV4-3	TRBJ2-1	TGCGCCAGCAGCCAAGATAGTCGGACAGGGGGCTACGATGAGCAGTTCTTC	CASSQDSRTGGYDEQFF
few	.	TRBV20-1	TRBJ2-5	TGCAGTGCTACCGGGGCGGAGGAGACCCAGTACTTC	CSATGAEETQYF
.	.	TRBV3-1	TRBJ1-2	TGTGCCAGCAGCCCCAACCGGGCCCTGAGCGTTGGCTACACCTTC	CASSPNRALSVGYTF
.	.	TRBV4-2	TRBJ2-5	TGTGCCAGCAGCCCAAGGGCGGCCCCAGAGACCCAGTACTTC	CASSPRAAPETQYF
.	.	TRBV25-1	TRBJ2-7	TGTGCCAGTAGTGAATATAAGGGCTACCTTTCCTACGAGCAGTACTTC	CASSEYKGYLSYEQYF
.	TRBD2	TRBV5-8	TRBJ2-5	TGCGCCGGCAGCTTCGGGACTAGCGGGAGGAGGCAAGAGACCCAGTACTTC	CAGSFGTSGRRQETQYF
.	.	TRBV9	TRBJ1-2	TGTGCCAGCATACCAGGGGAAGGGAACTATGGCTACACCTTC	CASIPGEGNYGYTF